This T cell receptor beta chain was sequenced in a study of long-term antiretroviral therapy in people with HIV. Survey-level resolution applied to immunoSEQ assay v3.0. Sequencing used immunoSEQ multiplex PCR; TCRdb keeps in-frame clones, though not all of them. This repertoire shows about 14,000 clones, around four fifths found once; its top ten account for roughly 15%. CDR1 is SGHNT and CDR2 is YYREEE in the germline V gene (reference sequence). The CDR3 has 15 residues. V trimming: 4 bases; J trimming: 3 bases; junction bases outside the gene matches: 3. Inclusion required at least two post-ART and at least one pre-ART PBMC samples. A word on this clone: The antigen is not known.

The study's findings and limits: Across all time points, the repertoire was dominated by clones that expanded before ART. The range of CDR3 lengths in HIV repertoires proved narrower than that found in controls. Diversity rose after ART but stayed below transplant donor controls.

The sequence derives from a woman between 40 and 50 years old with HIV. The chain employs TRBV5-4 and TRBJ2-6; TRBD1 matches 8 bases. This specimen was unsorted PBMCs, taken 1.8 years before starting antiretroviral therapy. CDR3 amino acids: CASSPGGGGANVLTF. As DNA, the CDR3 is TGTGCCAGCAGCCCAGGGGGCGGTGGGGCCAACGTCCTGACTTTC.